These T cell receptor beta chains were read from a single sample in a study of T cell changes during pregnancy in multiple sclerosis. TCRdb keeps only in-frame clones here, not all; method: immunoSEQ multiplex PCR. The sample gives 45,000 to 55,000 clones, 80% to 90% of which show up once; roughly 2% is in the top ten. This specimen consisted of peripheral blood, obtained in the first trimester of pregnancy. All receptors come from a female donor with multiple sclerosis, enrolled in a pregnancy study. CDR3s include the opening cysteine and the closing phenylalanine or tryptophan. D genes are given only for firm matches. Only part of the rows carry a size: once, few, many, or a class if the clone is expanded.

J: TRBJ2-2
V: TRBV19
size: few
D: .
CDR3: CASTLQGNTGELFF
DNA: TGTGCCAGTACCTTACAGGGGAACACCGGGGAGCTGTTTTTT

J: TRBJ2-3
V: TRBV5-4
size: .
D: .
CDR3: CASSLEGIADTQYF
DNA: TGTGCCAGCAGCTTGGAGGGGATCGCAGATACGCAGTATTTT

J: TRBJ2-2
V: TRBV4-1
size: .
D: .
CDR3: CASSPEEGSTGELFF
DNA: TGCGCCAGCAGCCCAGAGGAGGGTTCCACCGGGGAGCTGTTTTTT

J: TRBJ1-1
V: TRBV7-3
size: .
D: .
CDR3: CASANGGEAFF
DNA: TGTGCCAGCGCCAACGGGGGTGAAGCTTTCTTT

J: TRBJ1-1
V: TRBV30
size: .
D: .
CDR3: CAWSGGLSEAFF
DNA: TGTGCCTGGAGTGGAGGGTTGTCTGAAGCTTTCTTT

J: TRBJ2-1
V: TRBV6-1
size: .
D: .
CDR3: CASGGSPRNEQFF
DNA: TGTGCCAGCGGGGGCTCCCCGAGGAATGAGCAGTTCTTC

J: TRBJ1-6
V: TRBV5-4
size: .
D: .
CDR3: CASSWGGSYNSPLHF
DNA: TGTGCCAGCAGCTGGGGGGGCTCCTATAATTCACCCCTCCACTTT

J: TRBJ1-1
V: TRBV5-1
size: .
D: .
CDR3: CASSAGDPGTEAFF
DNA: TGCGCCAGCAGCGCAGGGGACCCGGGCACTGAAGCTTTCTTT

J: TRBJ2-1
V: TRBV6-4
size: few
D: TRBD2
CDR3: CASSDSAGGPYNEQFF
DNA: TGTGCCAGCAGTGACTCAGCGGGGGGCCCCTACAATGAGCAGTTCTTC

J: TRBJ1-4
V: TRBV2
size: .
D: TRBD1
CDR3: CASKDRAWEKLFF
DNA: TGTGCCAGCAAGGACAGGGCCTGGGAAAAACTGTTTTTT

J: TRBJ1-1
V: TRBV7-2
size: .
D: TRBD1
CDR3: CASSLEQGRGYTEAFF
DNA: TGTGCCAGCAGCTTAGAACAGGGGCGCGGATACACTGAAGCTTTCTTT

J: TRBJ1-3
V: TRBV11-2
size: .
D: .
CDR3: CASSFAARGNTIYF
DNA: TGTGCCAGCAGCTTTGCGGCCCGGGGAAACACCATATATTTT

J: TRBJ2-7
V: TRBV11-2
size: .
D: TRBD2
CDR3: CASSALTSGEINEQYF
DNA: TGTGCCAGCAGCGCCCTGACTAGCGGGGAGATAAACGAGCAGTACTTC

J: TRBJ1-6
V: TRBV7-3
size: few
D: TRBD1
CDR3: CASSPQGGDSPLHF
DNA: TGTGCCAGCAGCCCACAGGGGGGGGATTCACCCCTCCACTTT

J: TRBJ1-1
V: TRBV30
size: .
D: TRBD1
CDR3: CAWSPQFMGQGNKAEAFF
DNA: TGTGCCTGGAGTCCCCAATTCATGGGACAGGGGAACAAAGCTGAAGCTTTCTTT

J: TRBJ1-2
V: TRBV4-1
size: .
D: .
CDR3: CASSQVPGRYGYTF
DNA: TGCGCCAGCAGCCAAGTCCCAGGGCGCTATGGCTACACCTTC

J: TRBJ1-1
V: TRBV7-9
size: few
D: .
CDR3: CASSLGVGDGTEAFF
DNA: TGTGCCAGCAGCTTAGGTGTAGGGGATGGGACTGAAGCTTTCTTT

J: TRBJ1-1
V: TRBV7-3
size: .
D: TRBD1
CDR3: CASSLPGGAGTEAFF
DNA: TGTGCCAGCAGCCTCCCAGGGGGCGCGGGGACTGAAGCTTTCTTT

J: TRBJ2-3
V: TRBV6-5
size: .
D: TRBD2
CDR3: CASVPRGRDTQYF
DNA: TGTGCCAGCGTACCGCGGGGGAGAGATACGCAGTATTTT

J: TRBJ1-6
V: TRBV9
size: .
D: .
CDR3: CASSVWGRPNSPLHF
DNA: TGTGCCAGCAGCGTATGGGGCAGGCCGAATTCACCCCTCCACTTT

J: TRBJ1-5
V: TRBV4-1
size: .
D: .
CDR3: CASSHPLNQPQHF
DNA: TGCGCCAGCAGCCACCCGCTAAATCAGCCCCAGCATTTT

J: TRBJ1-6
V: TRBV6-5
size: few
D: .
CDR3: CASSFNRRANSPLHF
DNA: TGTGCCAGCAGTTTTAACCGGAGGGCTAATTCACCCCTCCACTTT

J: TRBJ1-6
V: TRBV6-1
size: .
D: .
CDR3: CASSDKGHPKAPPLHF
DNA: TGTGCCAGCAGTGATAAGGGACACCCAAAAGCCCCACCCCTCCACTTT

J: TRBJ1-6
V: TRBV28
size: few
D: TRBD1
CDR3: CASRTDRVNSPLHF
DNA: TGTGCCAGCCGCACGGACAGGGTTAATTCACCCCTCCACTTT

J: TRBJ1-1
V: TRBV15
size: .
D: TRBD1
CDR3: CATSREGQGYEAFF
DNA: TGTGCCACCAGCAGAGAAGGACAGGGCTATGAAGCTTTCTTT

J: TRBJ1-1
V: TRBV28
size: .
D: .
CDR3: CASSFNPKQNTEAFF
DNA: TGTGCCAGCAGTTTCAATCCCAAACAGAACACTGAAGCTTTCTTT

J: TRBJ1-2
V: TRBV5-1
size: few
D: .
CDR3: CASSRTSTDGYTF
DNA: TGCGCCAGCAGCCGGACCTCGACAGATGGCTACACCTTC

J: TRBJ2-7
V: TRBV27
size: .
D: TRBD2
CDR3: CASSRETSAASYEQYF
DNA: TGTGCCAGCAGCCGAGAGACTAGCGCGGCCTCCTACGAGCAGTACTTC

J: TRBJ2-1
V: TRBV7-8
size: .
D: .
CDR3: CASSLVYSDAGSPLAANEQFF
DNA: TGTGCCAGCAGCTTAGTCTATTCGGACGCGGGGAGCCCCTTGGCCGCAAATGAGCAGTTCTTC

J: TRBJ1-1
V: TRBV18
size: .
D: .
CDR3: CASSQGGANTEAFF
DNA: TGTGCCAGCTCACAAGGGGGGGCGAACACTGAAGCTTTCTTT

J: TRBJ1-1
V: TRBV29-1
size: .
D: .
CDR3: CSGAGGWGMNTEAFF
DNA: TGCAGCGGCGCGGGGGGTTGGGGTATGAACACTGAAGCTTTCTTT

J: TRBJ1-2
V: TRBV6-4
size: .
D: TRBD1
CDR3: CASSDKGQGGGYTF
DNA: TGTGCCAGCAGTGACAAGGGACAGGGCGGTGGCTACACCTTC

J: TRBJ1-5
V: TRBV12-2
size: once
D: .
CDR3: CASRLARDRGSNQPQHF
DNA: TGTGCAAGTCGCTTAGCGCGGGACAGGGGGAGCAATCAGCCCCAGCATTTT

J: TRBJ1-6
V: TRBV7-9
size: .
D: .
CDR3: CASSLEGPNNSPLHF
DNA: TGTGCCAGCAGCTTAGAGGGGCCGAATAATTCACCCCTCCACTTT

J: TRBJ2-7
V: TRBV6-5
size: .
D: .
CDR3: CASSYSLGAASDEQYF
DNA: TGTGCCAGCAGTTACTCCCTGGGGGCAGCAAGCGACGAGCAGTACTTC

J: TRBJ1-6
V: TRBV6-5
size: .
D: .
CDR3: CASRTRGGNSPLHF
DNA: TGTGCCAGCAGGACCAGGGGCGGTAATTCACCCCTCCACTTT

J: TRBJ1-2
V: TRBV15
size: .
D: .
CDR3: CATSRGPGGQPTNGYTF
DNA: TGTGCCACCAGCAGAGGGCCCGGCGGACAGCCTACCAATGGCTACACCTTC

J: TRBJ1-4
V: TRBV4-3
size: .
D: TRBD1
CDR3: CASSPFTGAGSEKLFF
DNA: TGCGCCAGCAGCCCATTTACAGGGGCGGGTAGTGAAAAACTGTTTTTT

J: TRBJ2-1
V: TRBV5-1
size: .
D: .
CDR3: CASSLVYSGMNEQFF
DNA: TGCGCCAGCAGCTTGGTATATTCGGGGATGAATGAGCAGTTCTTC

J: TRBJ2-5
V: TRBV5-6
size: .
D: .
CDR3: CASSLGWGFQETQYF
DNA: TGTGCCAGCAGCTTAGGGTGGGGCTTTCAAGAGACCCAGTACTTC

J: TRBJ2-7
V: TRBV9
size: once
D: TRBD2
CDR3: CASSATGGSYEQYF
DNA: TGTGCCAGCAGCGCAACGGGGGGGTCGTACGAGCAGTACTTC

J: TRBJ1-2
V: TRBV19
size: .
D: TRBD1
CDR3: CASSSDRGGYTF
DNA: TGTGCCAGTAGTTCCGACAGGGGTGGCTACACCTTC

J: TRBJ2-5
V: TRBV5-6
size: once
D: .
CDR3: CASSKGLIQETQYF
DNA: TGTGCCAGCAGCAAGGGACTCATCCAAGAGACCCAGTACTTC

J: TRBJ2-7
V: TRBV28
size: .
D: TRBD2
CDR3: CASARGGAYEQYF
DNA: TGTGCCAGCGCCCGGGGGGGGGCCTACGAGCAGTACTTC

J: TRBJ2-7
V: TRBV10-2
size: .
D: TRBD2
CDR3: CASSASVGGYPYEQYF
DNA: TGCGCCAGCAGCGCATCCGTGGGGGGGTACCCCTACGAGCAGTACTTC

J: TRBJ1-3
V: TRBV7-6
size: .
D: .
CDR3: CASSLMAEPSGNTIYF
DNA: TGTGCCAGCAGCTTGATGGCAGAACCCTCTGGAAACACCATATATTTT

J: TRBJ1-2
V: TRBV6-5
size: few
D: .
CDR3: CASSPGGRGGYTF
DNA: TGTGCCAGCAGTCCGGGGGGAAGGGGTGGCTACACCTTC